These T cell receptor beta chains were read from a single sample in a study of early T cells in non-severe SARS-CoV-2 infection. TCRdb called the 5' RACE reads again in MiXCR, with one record for every CDR3 protein. The table lists about 50,000 distinct CDR3 sequences, around 16% of them singletons. The sequenced sample was whole blood, obtained at baseline. The receptors stem from an adult who was a healthcare worker with PCR-confirmed SARS-CoV-2 infection or an uninfected control (not recorded which). CDR3s include the opening cysteine and the closing phenylalanine or tryptophan.

v_gene	j_gene	CDR3aa
TRBV5-1	TRBJ2-7	CASSLGAGGTYEQYF
TRBV7-8	TRBJ1-3	CASSPPVTIVPGNTIYF
TRBV18	TRBJ2-5	CASSPQEGLETQYF
TRBV18	TRBJ2-3	CASSPALTDTQYF
TRBV10-1	TRBJ1-1	CASMSGTGNTEAFF
TRBV18	TRBJ2-3	CASSPAGDTQYF
TRBV28	TRBJ2-4	CASIDSRRVNIQYF
TRBV28	TRBJ2-7	CASSSADEQYF
TRBV6-1	TRBJ2-1	CASRLAELYNEQFF
TRBV5-1	TRBJ1-1	CASSPPDREGTEAFF
TRBV29-1	TRBJ2-5	CSGTQGQETQYF
TRBV10-1	TRBJ2-2	CASRGTGGELFF